This TCR beta chain was sequenced during a study of T-cell memory formation after mild COVID-19. About the research overall: Across donors, TCR clusters were largely donor specific.

5'RACE with constant-segment primers yielded barcoded, UMI-tagged TCR alpha and TCR beta cDNA libraries. Each CDR3 protein is one row after TCRdb ran MiXCR on the 5' RACE reads. The sample records roughly 160,000 distinct CDR3 sequences, roughly 12% being singletons. Study-level points and caveats: Clones that shrank (day 15 to 85) were balanced CD4/CD8, whereas later expanders leaned CD4+. In second-wave clones peaking day 37, SARS-CoV-2 specificity remained unconfirmed.

V lost 3 bases and J 0 bases, leaving 15 bases between the germline ends. This CDR3 is 18 amino acids long. Germline V gives CDR1 LGHNA, CDR2 YSLEER. This clonotype turned up a few times. Its antigen remains unidentified. This receptor was obtained from a man aged 18 to 30 who had mild COVID-19 (a few samples of this study predate the infection). Cell type and time point are not known. Sequences were obtained from PBMCs or a T cell subset sorted from them (not recorded which). This sequence joins TRBV4-3 and TRBJ1-6; D is unresolved. CDR3 DNA: TGCGCCAGCAGCCACGACTCATCGGAGAGCTCCTATAATTCACCCCTCCACTTT. Translation: CASSHDSSESSYNSPLHF.